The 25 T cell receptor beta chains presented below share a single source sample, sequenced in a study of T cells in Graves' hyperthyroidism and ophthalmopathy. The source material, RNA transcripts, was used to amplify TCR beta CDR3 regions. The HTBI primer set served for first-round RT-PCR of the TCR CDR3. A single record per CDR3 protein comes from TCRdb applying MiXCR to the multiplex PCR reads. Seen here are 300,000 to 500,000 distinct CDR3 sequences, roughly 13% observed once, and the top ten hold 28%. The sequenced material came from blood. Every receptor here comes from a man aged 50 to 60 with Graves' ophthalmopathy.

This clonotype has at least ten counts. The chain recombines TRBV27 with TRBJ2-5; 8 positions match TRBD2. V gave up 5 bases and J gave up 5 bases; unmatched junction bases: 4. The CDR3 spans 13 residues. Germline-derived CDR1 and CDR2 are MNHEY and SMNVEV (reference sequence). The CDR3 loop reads CASSQREGETQYF. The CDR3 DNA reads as TGTGCCAGCAGTCAACGGGAGGGGGAGACCCAGTACTTC.

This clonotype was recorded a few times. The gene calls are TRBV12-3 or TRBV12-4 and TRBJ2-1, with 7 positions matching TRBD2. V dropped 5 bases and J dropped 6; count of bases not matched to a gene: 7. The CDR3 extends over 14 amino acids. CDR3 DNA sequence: TGTGCCAGCAGTCCCACCGGGACTATCAATGAGCAGTTCTTC. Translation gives CASSPTGTINEQFF.

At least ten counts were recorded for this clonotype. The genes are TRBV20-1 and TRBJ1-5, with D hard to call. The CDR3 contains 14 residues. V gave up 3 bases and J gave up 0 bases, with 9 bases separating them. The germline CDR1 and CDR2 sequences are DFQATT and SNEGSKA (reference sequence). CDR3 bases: TGCAGTGCTAGTCTTGGGCGTAGCAATCAGCCCCAGCATTTT. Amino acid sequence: CSASLGRSNQPQHF.

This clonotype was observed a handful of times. For the CDR3, the DNA is TGTGCCAGCAGCCACACCGGGACCCAAAATGAGCAGTTCTTC. Protein product: CASSHTGTQNEQFF. The V and J genes are TRBV3-1 and TRBJ2-1; D may be TRBD1 or TRBD2 (5 bases each). The germline V gene encodes CDR1 LGHDT and CDR2 YNNKEL (reference sequence). CDR3 length: 14 residues. V was clipped by 3 bases and J by 7 bases, with 13 bases between them.

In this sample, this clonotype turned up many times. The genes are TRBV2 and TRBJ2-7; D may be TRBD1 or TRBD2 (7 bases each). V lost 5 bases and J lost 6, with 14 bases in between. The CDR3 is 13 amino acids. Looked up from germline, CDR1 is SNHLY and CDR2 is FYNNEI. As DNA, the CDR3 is TGTGCCAGCAGTCTCACAGGGGAGGGCGAGCAGTACTTC. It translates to CASSLTGEGEQYF. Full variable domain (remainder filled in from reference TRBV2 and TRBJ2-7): EPEVTQTPSHQVTQMGQEVILRCVPISNHLYFYWYRQILGQKVEFLVSFYNNEISEKSEIFDDQFSVERPDGSNFTLKIRSTKLEDSAMYFCASSLTGEGEQYFGPGTRLTVT.

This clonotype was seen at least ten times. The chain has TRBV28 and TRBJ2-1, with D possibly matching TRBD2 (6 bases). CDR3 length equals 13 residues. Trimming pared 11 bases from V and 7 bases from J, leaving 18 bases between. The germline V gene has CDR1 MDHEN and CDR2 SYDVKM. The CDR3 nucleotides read TGTGCCTGGTCTAGCGATGCTATGAATGAGCAGTTCTTC. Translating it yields CAWSSDAMNEQFF.

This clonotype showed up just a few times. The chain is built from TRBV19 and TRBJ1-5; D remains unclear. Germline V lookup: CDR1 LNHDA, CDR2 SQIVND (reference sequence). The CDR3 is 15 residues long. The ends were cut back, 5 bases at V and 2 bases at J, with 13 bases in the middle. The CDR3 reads CASSGPVSGNQPQHF. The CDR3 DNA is TGTGCCAGTAGTGGTCCGGTCTCGGGCAATCAGCCCCAGCATTTT.

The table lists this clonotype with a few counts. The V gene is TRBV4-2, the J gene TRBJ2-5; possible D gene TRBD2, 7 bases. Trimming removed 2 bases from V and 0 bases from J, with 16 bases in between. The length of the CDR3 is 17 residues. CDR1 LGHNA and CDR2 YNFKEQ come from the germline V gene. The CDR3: CASSQRGGGLYQETQYF. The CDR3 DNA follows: TGTGCCAGCAGCCAAAGGGGGGGGGGGTTGTACCAAGAGACCCAGTACTTC.

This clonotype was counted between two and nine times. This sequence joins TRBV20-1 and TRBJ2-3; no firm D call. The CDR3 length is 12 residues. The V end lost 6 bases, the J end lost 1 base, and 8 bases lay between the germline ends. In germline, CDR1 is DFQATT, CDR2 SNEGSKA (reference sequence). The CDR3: CSATPRTDTQYF. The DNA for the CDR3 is TGCAGTGCCACGCCCCGCACAGATACGCAGTATTTT.

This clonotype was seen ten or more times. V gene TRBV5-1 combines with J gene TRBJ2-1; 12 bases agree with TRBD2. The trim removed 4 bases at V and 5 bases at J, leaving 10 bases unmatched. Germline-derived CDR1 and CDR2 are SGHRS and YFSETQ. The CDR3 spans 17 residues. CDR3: CASSPLAGGPMNNEQFF. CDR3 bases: TGCGCCAGCAGCCCCCTAGCGGGAGGGCCTATGAACAATGAGCAGTTCTTC. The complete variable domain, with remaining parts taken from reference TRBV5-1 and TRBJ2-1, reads KAGVTQTPRYLIKTRGQQVTLSCSPISGHRSVSWYQQTPGQGLQFLFEYFSETQRNKGNFPGRFSGRQFSNSRSEMNVSTLELGDSALYLCASSPLAGGPMNNEQFFGPGTRLTVL.

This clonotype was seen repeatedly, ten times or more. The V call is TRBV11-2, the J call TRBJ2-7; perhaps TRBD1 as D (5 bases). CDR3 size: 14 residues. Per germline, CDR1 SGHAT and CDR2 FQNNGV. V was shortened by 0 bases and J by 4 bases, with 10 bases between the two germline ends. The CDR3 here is CASSLDKGAYEQYF. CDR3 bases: TGTGCCAGCAGCTTAGATAAAGGGGCTTACGAGCAGTACTTC.

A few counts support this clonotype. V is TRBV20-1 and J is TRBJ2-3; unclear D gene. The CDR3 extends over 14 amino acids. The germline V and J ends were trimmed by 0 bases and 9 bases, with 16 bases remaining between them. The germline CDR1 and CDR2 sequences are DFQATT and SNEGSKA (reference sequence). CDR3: CSARDPVVRTTQYF. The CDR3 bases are TGCAGTGCTAGAGACCCAGTTGTTCGAACCACGCAGTATTTT.

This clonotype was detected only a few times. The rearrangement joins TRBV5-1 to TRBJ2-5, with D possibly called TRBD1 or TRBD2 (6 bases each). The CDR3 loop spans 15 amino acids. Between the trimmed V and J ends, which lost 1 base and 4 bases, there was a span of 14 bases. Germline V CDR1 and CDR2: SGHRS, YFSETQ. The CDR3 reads CASSLSGARGETQYF. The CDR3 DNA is TGCGCCAGCAGCTTGTCGGGGGCTCGGGGAGAGACCCAGTACTTC.

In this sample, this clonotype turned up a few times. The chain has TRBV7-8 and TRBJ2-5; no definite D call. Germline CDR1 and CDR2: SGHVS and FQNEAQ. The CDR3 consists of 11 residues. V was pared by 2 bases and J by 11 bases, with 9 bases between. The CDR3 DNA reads TGTGCCAGCAGCTTAACCGGAGTACAGTACTTC. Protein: CASSLTGVQYF.

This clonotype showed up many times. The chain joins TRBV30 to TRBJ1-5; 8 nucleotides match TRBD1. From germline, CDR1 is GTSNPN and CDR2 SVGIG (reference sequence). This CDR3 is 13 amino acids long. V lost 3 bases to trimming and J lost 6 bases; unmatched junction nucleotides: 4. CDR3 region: CAWRKQGGQPQHF. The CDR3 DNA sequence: TGTGCCTGGAGGAAACAGGGGGGTCAGCCCCAGCATTTT. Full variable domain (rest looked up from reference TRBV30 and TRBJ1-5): SQTIHQWPATLVQPVGSPLSLECTVEGTSNPNLYWYRQAAGRGLQLLFYSVGIGQISSEVPQNLSASRPQDRQFILSSKKLLLSDSGFYLCAWRKQGGQPQHFGDGTRLSIL.

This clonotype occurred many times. The CDR3 is CSAQGQGENQPQHF. CDR3 in DNA: TGCAGTGCCCAAGGACAGGGGGAAAATCAGCCCCAGCATTTT. This chain joins TRBV20-1 and TRBJ1-5; 10 bases are a match to TRBD1. V was pared by 6 bases and J by 4 bases, with 6 bases of the junction left unmatched. There are 14 residues in the CDR3. Germline V lookup: CDR1 DFQATT, CDR2 SNEGSKA (reference sequence).

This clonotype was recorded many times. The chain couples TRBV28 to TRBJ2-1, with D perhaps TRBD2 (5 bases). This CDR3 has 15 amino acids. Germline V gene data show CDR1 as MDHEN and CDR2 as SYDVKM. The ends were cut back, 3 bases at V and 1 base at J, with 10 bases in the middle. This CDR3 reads CASSLAGISYNEQFF. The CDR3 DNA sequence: TGTGCCAGCAGTTTGGCGGGCATATCCTACAATGAGCAGTTCTTC.

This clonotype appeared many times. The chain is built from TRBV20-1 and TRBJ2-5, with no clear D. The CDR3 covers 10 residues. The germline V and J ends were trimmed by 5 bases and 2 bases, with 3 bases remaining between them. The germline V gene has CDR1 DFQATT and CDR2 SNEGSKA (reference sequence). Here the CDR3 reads CSAGQETQYF. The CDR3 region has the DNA TGCAGTGCTGGACAAGAGACCCAGTACTTC.

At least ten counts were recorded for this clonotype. For the CDR3, the DNA is TGTGCCAGCAGGCACCTAAACGATAGGGGACAGACCACAGATACGCAGTATTTT. Translating it yields CASRHLNDRGQTTDTQYF. J is TRBJ2-3 and V is TRBV5-6; 7 nucleotides line up with TRBD1. V lost 5 bases to trimming and J lost 2 bases; unmatched junction nucleotides: 17. The CDR3 contains 18 residues. Per germline, CDR1 SGHDT and CDR2 YYEEEE. Looking up the rest from reference TRBV5-6 and TRBJ2-3 gives the full variable domain: DAGVTQSPTHLIKTRGQQVTLRCSPKSGHDTVSWYQQALGQGPQFIFQYYEEEERQRGNFPDRFSGHQFPNYSSELNVNALLLGDSALYLCASRHLNDRGQTTDTQYFGPGTRLTVL.

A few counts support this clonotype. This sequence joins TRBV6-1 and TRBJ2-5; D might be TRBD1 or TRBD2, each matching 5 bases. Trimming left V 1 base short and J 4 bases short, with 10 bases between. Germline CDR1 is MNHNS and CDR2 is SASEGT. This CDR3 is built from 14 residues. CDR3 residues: CASSEGKGRETQYF. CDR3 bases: TGTGCCAGCAGTGAAGGAAAGGGGAGAGAGACCCAGTACTTC.

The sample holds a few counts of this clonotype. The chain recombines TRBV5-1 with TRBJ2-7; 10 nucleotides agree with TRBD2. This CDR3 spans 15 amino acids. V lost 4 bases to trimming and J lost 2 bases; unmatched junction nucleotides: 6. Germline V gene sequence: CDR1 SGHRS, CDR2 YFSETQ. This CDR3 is CASSATSGFAYEQYF. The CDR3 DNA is TGCGCCAGCAGCGCGACTAGCGGGTTTGCCTACGAGCAGTACTTC.

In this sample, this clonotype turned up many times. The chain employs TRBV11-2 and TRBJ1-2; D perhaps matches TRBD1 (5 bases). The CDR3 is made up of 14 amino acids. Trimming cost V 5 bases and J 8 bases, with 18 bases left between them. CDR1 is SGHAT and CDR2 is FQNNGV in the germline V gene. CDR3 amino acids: CASSTDHQGNGYTF. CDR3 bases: TGTGCCAGCAGCACCGACCACCAGGGCAACGGCTACACCTTC.

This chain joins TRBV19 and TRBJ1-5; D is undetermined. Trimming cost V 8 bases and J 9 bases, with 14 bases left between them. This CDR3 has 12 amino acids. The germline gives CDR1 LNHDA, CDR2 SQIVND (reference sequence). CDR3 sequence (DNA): TGTGCCAGTGTGGAGGGAAGGGCGCCCCAGCATTTT. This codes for CASVEGRAPQHF.

CDR3: CSASPVGYQPQHF. The CDR3, as DNA: TGCAGTGCTAGCCCTGTGGGTTATCAGCCCCAGCATTTT. V is TRBV20-1 and J is TRBJ1-5; D not resolved. Trimming took off 3 bases at V and 5 bases at J, with 11 bases between the two ends. CDR1 and CDR2 from the germline V gene are DFQATT and SNEGSKA (reference sequence). CDR3 length: 13 amino acids.

The chain's CDR3 is CSVCQGDSNQPQHF. The CDR3 bases are TGCAGTGTTTGCCAGGGAGATAGCAATCAGCCCCAGCATTTT. The V gene is TRBV29-1, the J gene TRBJ1-5; D possibly corresponds to TRBD1 (5 bases). The CDR3 has 14 amino acids. CDR1 and CDR2 from the germline V gene are SQVTM and ANQGSEA.